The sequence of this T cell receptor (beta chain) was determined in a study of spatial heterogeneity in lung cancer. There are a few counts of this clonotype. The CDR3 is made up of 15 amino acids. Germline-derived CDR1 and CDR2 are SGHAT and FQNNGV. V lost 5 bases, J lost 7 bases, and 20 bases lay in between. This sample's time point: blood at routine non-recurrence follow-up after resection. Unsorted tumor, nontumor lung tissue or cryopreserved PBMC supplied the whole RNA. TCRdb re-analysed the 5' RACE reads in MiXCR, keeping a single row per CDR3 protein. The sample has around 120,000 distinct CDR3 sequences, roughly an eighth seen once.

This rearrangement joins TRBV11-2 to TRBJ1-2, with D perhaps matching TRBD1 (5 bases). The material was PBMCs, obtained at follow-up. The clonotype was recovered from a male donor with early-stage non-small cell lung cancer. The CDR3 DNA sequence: TGTGCCAGCAGCACCCTGCGGGGCCGAACGAGTGGCTACACCTTC. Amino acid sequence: CASSTLRGRTSGYTF.